This is a list of T cell receptor beta chains from one sample in a study of blood T cells in healthy people across ages. A single record per CDR3 protein comes from TCRdb applying MiXCR to the 5' RACE reads. The sample has 700,000 to 1,000,000 distinct CDR3 sequences; under 45% are singletons. Material: blood. Receptor source: a man aged 55-75 years in good health. Both conserved end residues are part of each CDR3. Fields, in order: V gene, clone size, D gene, J gene, CDR3 DNA, CDR3 protein. D genes are given only for firm matches. Rows may omit the clone size; those that give it use once, few, many or a size class.

>TRBV4-1|many|TRBD2|TRBJ2-3
TGCGCCAGCAGCCAAGAGCCGGGAAAGCGGGGGGGCACAGATACGCAGTATTTT
CASSQEPGKRGGTDTQYF
>TRBV24-1|.|TRBD1|TRBJ2-2
TGCGCCACCAGTCTCAGGGGGCTCACCGGGGAGCTGTTTTTT
CATSLRGLTGELFF
>TRBV6-1|few|.|TRBJ2-5
TGTGCCAGCAGACCTCAACAAGAGACCCAGTACTTC
CASRPQQETQYF
>TRBV7-2|.|.|TRBJ2-7
TGTGCCAGCAGCTTCGTATCCGGGACCTCGAGTCAGAAGCAGTACTTC
CASSFVSGTSSQKQYF
>TRBV2|few|.|TRBJ2-1
TGTGCCAGCAGTGAATTACAGGGCTACAATGAGCAGTTCTTC
CASSELQGYNEQFF
>TRBV25-1|few|TRBD2|TRBJ2-5
TGTGCCAGCAGTGGGGGACTAGCGGGAGGGGAGACCCAGTACTTC
CASSGGLAGGETQYF
>TRBV12-5|.|.|TRBJ1-1
TGTGCTAGTGGTTACGGAACAGTACTGAACACTGAAGCTTTCTTT
CASGYGTVLNTEAFF
>TRBV7-2|.|.|TRBJ2-1
TGTGCCAGCAGCTTAGTGGGTTTTAGTTTCGATGAGCAGTTCTTC
CASSLVGFSFDEQFF
>TRBV5-1|once|.|TRBJ2-3
TGCGCCAGCAGCCTAATCGAGAAGAACACAGATACGCAGTATTTT
CASSLIEKNTDTQYF
>TRBV13|.|.|TRBJ2-2
TGTGCCAGCAGTATCGGACACCAAAACACCGGGGAGCTGTTTTTT
CASSIGHQNTGELFF
>TRBV10-3|.|TRBD2|TRBJ2-7
TGTGCCATCAGCGAAGCCGTTGGGAAGGGGACTAAATCCTACGAGCAGTACTTC
CAISEAVGKGTKSYEQYF
>TRBV7-2|.|.|TRBJ2-7
TGTGCCAGCAGCTCCCCCGGGGGATTTTACGAGCAGTACTTC
CASSSPGGFYEQYF
>TRBV20-1|few|TRBD1|TRBJ2-7
TGCAGTGCTAGGGACCCCGGGACAGGCCCATACGAGCAGTACTTC
CSARDPGTGPYEQYF
>TRBV28|few|TRBD2|TRBJ2-3
TGTGCCAGCAGATCGAGCGGGGGCCGCACAGATACGCAGTATTTT
CASRSSGGRTDTQYF
>TRBV10-3|.|.|TRBJ2-1
TGTGCCATTCCGTGCCTCACGGGCGAATTAGGGGACAATGAGCAGTTCTTC
CAIPCLTGELGDNEQFF
>TRBV12-3/TRBV12-4|few|.|TRBJ1-1
TGTGCCAGCAGTCTACAGGGAACGAACACTGAAGCTTTCTTT
CASSLQGTNTEAFF
>TRBV18|few|.|TRBJ2-5
TGTGCCAGCTCGTCTATGCTCCAAGAGACCCAGTACTTC
CASSSMLQETQYF
>TRBV5-1|few|TRBD2|TRBJ2-7
TGCGCCAGCAGCTTGGGGACTAGCGGGGATTACGAGCAGTACTTC
CASSLGTSGDYEQYF
>TRBV12-3/TRBV12-4|.|.|TRBJ2-5
TGTGCCAGCGGGAGCAGAAGCCAAGAGACCCAGTACTTC
CASGSRSQETQYF
>TRBV28|.|.|TRBJ2-7
TGTGCCAGCACCAGGGGATCCGACTACGAGCAGTACTTC
CASTRGSDYEQYF
>TRBV12-5|few|.|TRBJ2-5
TGTGCTAGTGGTTTGGTAACTGAGGGAGAGACCCAGTACTTC
CASGLVTEGETQYF
>TRBV11-2|.|.|TRBJ1-6
TGTGCCAGCAGCGCAGAGGGCTATAATTCACCCCTCCACTTT
CASSAEGYNSPLHF
>TRBV20-1|.|.|TRBJ2-5
TGCAGTGCTAGAGGAGTAGGAGGGGAGCAAGAGACCCAGTACTTC
CSARGVGGEQETQYF
>TRBV6-6|.|.|TRBJ1-2
TGTGCCAGCAGTTACTCGAACCCCAGGAATGGCTATGGCTACACCTTC
CASSYSNPRNGYGYTF
>TRBV12-3/TRBV12-4|.|.|TRBJ2-7
TGTGTCGGCGGCCCTGATACAGGAGGCGAGCAGTACTTC
CVGGPDTGGEQYF
>TRBV18|few|TRBD1|TRBJ2-5
TGTGCCAGCTCACCCGACAGGGTATCTGGAGAGACCCAGTACTTC
CASSPDRVSGETQYF
>TRBV10-3|few|.|TRBJ1-1
TGTGCCATCAGTGACACCCACACTGAAGCTTTCTTT
CAISDTHTEAFF
>TRBV27|.|TRBD2|TRBJ2-1
TGTGCCAGCAGTCGGGATAGCGGGGTTAATGAGCAGTTCTTC
CASSRDSGVNEQFF
>TRBV10-3|.|TRBD1|TRBJ2-7
TGTGCCAGTTCAATTGGACAGGGGCGGGACGAGCAGTACTTC
CASSIGQGRDEQYF
>TRBV6-5|once|.|TRBJ1-1
TGTGCCAGCAGGAGAGGAGGGGCAAAGGACACTGAAGCTTTCTTT
CASRRGGAKDTEAFF
>TRBV12-3/TRBV12-4|few|TRBD2|TRBJ2-5
TGTGCCAGCAGTGTACGAGAGGGAGGGGAGACCCAGTACTTC
CASSVREGGETQYF
>TRBV9|.|TRBD1|TRBJ2-7
TGTGCCAGCAGCGTAGGGGACAGGGCCCCCTGGATTATGGGCGAGCAGTACTTC
CASSVGDRAPWIMGEQYF
>TRBV10-3|.|.|TRBJ2-7
TGTGCCATCAGTGAAGGGGGGAGATCCTACGAGCAGTACTTC
CAISEGGRSYEQYF
>TRBV29-1|.|.|TRBJ1-2
TGCAGCATGACCGAGACTAACTATGGCTACACCTTC
CSMTETNYGYTF
>TRBV5-1|few|TRBD1|TRBJ1-2
TGCGCCAGCAGCTTGGGGACAGGGCCGTTTGGCTACACCTTC
CASSLGTGPFGYTF
>TRBV6-1|.|.|TRBJ2-6
TGTGCCAGCAGTGCCCGAGGGACTGGGGCCAACGTCCTGACTTTC
CASSARGTGANVLTF
>TRBV11-2|.|TRBD1|TRBJ2-5
TGTGCCAGCAGCTTAGATGGAGGACAGGGTCTTGTCCAGTACTTC
CASSLDGGQGLVQYF
>TRBV2|.|TRBD1|TRBJ2-2
TGTGCCAGCACGCACTTGGACAGGGACACCGGGGAGCTGTTTTTT
CASTHLDRDTGELFF
>TRBV24-1|.|TRBD1|TRBJ2-1
TGTGCCACCAGTGAAGATTACAGGGGTGAGCAGTTCTTC
CATSEDYRGEQFF
>TRBV7-9|.|TRBD2|TRBJ2-7
TGTGCCAGCAGCTTGCAGACTAGCGAGTCCTACGAGCAGTACTTC
CASSLQTSESYEQYF
>TRBV29-1|many|.|TRBJ2-1
TGCAGCGTCCCTGGGGGTAATGAGCAGTTCTTC
CSVPGGNEQFF
>TRBV14|few|.|TRBJ2-5
TGTGCCAGCAGCCCGCTTCCGCAGCGGACGTACCAAGAGACCCAGTACTTC
CASSPLPQRTYQETQYF
>TRBV30|few|.|TRBJ1-1
TGTGCCTGGAGAGGGGAGACTGAAGCTTTCTTT
CAWRGETEAFF
>TRBV10-3|.|.|TRBJ1-6
TGTGCCATCAGTGATCCGACCCCCTCCAATTCACCCCTCCACTTT
CAISDPTPSNSPLHF
>TRBV7-8|.|TRBD1|TRBJ2-7
TGTGCCAGCAGCTTAGATTACAGGGGCCCCTACGAGCAGTACTTC
CASSLDYRGPYEQYF
>TRBV10-1|few|.|TRBJ2-5
TGCGCCAGCAGTAAGAACGAGGGTATGGAGACCCAGTACTTC
CASSKNEGMETQYF
>TRBV6-2/TRBV6-3|few|.|TRBJ2-7
TGTGCCAGCATAATGCGACCGACAGATTCCTACGAGCAGTACTTC
CASIMRPTDSYEQYF
>TRBV27|many|.|TRBJ1-2
TGTGCCAGCAGTTTGGGGGGGTCCTATGGCTACACCTTC
CASSLGGSYGYTF
>TRBV3-1|.|.|TRBJ1-2
TGTGCCAGCAGCCTCACCGGGACTCCTTATGGCTACACCTTC
CASSLTGTPYGYTF